These 18 T cell receptor beta chains were all obtained from the same sample, sequenced in a study of vaccination effects on CD4 cells after COVID-19. The table came from immunoSEQ multiplex PCR; TCRdb's copy has only in-frame clones and leaves some out. Among about 48,000 clones listed, around 63% were seen once. Following a 10-day culture, CD4+ T cells were purified. The antigens these receptors bind are not known. This specimen was CD4+ T cells from PBMCs cultured without peptide, taken before COVID-19 vaccination. Source of these receptors: a human donor who received a COVID-19 vaccine.

This rearrangement joins TRBV9 to TRBJ2-6; the D call may be TRBD1 or TRBD2 (5 bases each). The CDR3 covers 15 residues. Trimming cost V 0 bases and J 3 bases, with 7 bases left between them. Germline lookup yields CDR1 SGDLS and CDR2 YYNGEE. The CDR3 spells CASSVAGLGANVLTF. CDR3 nucleotide sequence: TGTGCCAGCAGCGTAGCGGGGCTTGGGGCCAACGTCCTGACTTTC.

The rearrangement uses TRBV19 and TRBJ2-7; D may be TRBD1 or TRBD2 (5 bases each). Germline V CDR1 and CDR2: LNHDA, SQIVND (reference sequence). Deletions cut 3 bases from V and 3 bases from J, with 9 bases between. The CDR3 is 13 amino acids. CDR3 DNA: TGTGCCAGTAGTATCGGGGCTGGCTACGAGCAGTACTTC. It specifies CASSIGAGYEQYF.

The gene calls are TRBV19 and TRBJ1-4; D gene ambiguous. CDR1 is LNHDA, CDR2 SQIVND, per germline (reference sequence). This CDR3 has 14 amino acids. V was clipped by 8 bases and J by 3 bases, with 13 bases between them. CDR3 in DNA: TGTGCCAGTTCCGGGCCGCAGGCTAATGAAAAACTGTTTTTT. This codes for CASSGPQANEKLFF.

V is TRBV20-1 and J is TRBJ2-1; D gene unclear. This CDR3 spans 11 amino acids. Per germline, CDR1 DFQATT and CDR2 SNEGSKA (reference sequence). Trimming cost V 5 bases and J 8 bases, with 10 bases left between them. The CDR3 DNA reads TGCAGTGCTGGGTTTGGAGATGAGCAGTTCTTC. Its protein product is CSAGFGDEQFF.

The chain has TRBV28 and TRBJ1-1; D may be TRBD1 (5 bases). The CDR3 loop spans 13 amino acids. The germline CDR1 and CDR2 sequences are MDHEN and SYDVKM. Trimming stripped 7 bases from V and 1 base from J, with 10 bases between. CDR3 in amino acids: CASNPGGNTEAFF. In DNA form, the CDR3 reads TGTGCCAGCAACCCTGGGGGGAACACTGAAGCTTTCTTT.

This clone occurred a few times. The chain combines TRBV2 with TRBJ1-4; D is unclear. V lost 6 bases to trimming and J lost 3 bases, with 8 bases between them. The CDR3 length is 13 residues. Per germline, CDR1 SNHLY and CDR2 FYNNEI. CDR3 sequence reads: CASRRSANEKLFF. The CDR3 coding sequence is TGTGCCAGCAGGAGGTCCGCTAATGAAAAACTGTTTTTT.

This rearrangement joins TRBV18 to TRBJ1-1, with D possibly matching TRBD1 (5 bases). The CDR3 runs 15 residues. Germline V gives CDR1 KGHSH, CDR2 LQKENI. V was shortened by 0 bases and J by 0 bases, with 8 bases between the two germline ends. The CDR3 spells CASSPPAGMNTEAFF. The CDR3 DNA sequence: TGTGCCAGCTCACCACCAGCAGGGATGAACACTGAAGCTTTCTTT.

The chain couples TRBV18 to TRBJ2-1; TRBD1 aligns across 8 bases. V shed 5 bases and J 4 bases; nucleotides not matched to a gene: 4. Germline CDR1 is KGHSH and CDR2 is LQKENI. The CDR3 consists of 14 residues. The CDR3, as DNA: TGTGCCAGCTCATCGGGACAGGCTTACAATGAGCAGTTCTTC. This encodes CASSSGQAYNEQFF. The variable domain in full, with the rest retrieved from reference TRBV18 and TRBJ2-1, is NAGVMQNPRHLVRRRGQEARLRCSPMKGHSHVYWYRQLPEEGLKFMVYLQKENIIDESGMPKERFSAEFPKEGPSILRIQQVVRGDSAAYFCASSSGQAYNEQFFGPGTRLTVL.

The chain employs TRBV6-5 and TRBJ1-5; tentative D call: TRBD1 (5 bases). The length of the CDR3 is 15 residues. Germline assignment: CDR1 MNHEY and CDR2 SVGAGI. Trimming removed 6 bases at V and 0 bases at J, with 12 bases between. The CDR3 bases are TGTGCCAGCAGCCCCCGACAGAGTAGCAATCAGCCCCAGCATTTT. It translates to CASSPRQSSNQPQHF.

This chain joins TRBV28 and TRBJ1-2; 7 nucleotides match TRBD1. Unmatched junction bases numbered 3, after V lost 5 bases and J lost 3 bases. The CDR3 runs 13 residues. Germline V gives CDR1 MDHEN, CDR2 SYDVKM. The DNA of the CDR3 is TGTGCCAGCAGTAAAGGACAGGACTATGGCTACACCTTC. It specifies CASSKGQDYGYTF.

The chain has TRBV27 and TRBJ2-1, with TRBD2 identical over 13 bases. The V gene end was trimmed by 10 bases and the J gene end by 0 bases; junction bases not matched to a gene: 9. The CDR3 spans 17 residues. Germline CDR1 and CDR2: MNHEY and SMNVEV (reference sequence). CDR3 protein: CATRTSGSRSSYNEQFF. Written as DNA, the CDR3 is TGTGCCACCCGGACTAGCGGGAGTCGGAGCTCCTACAATGAGCAGTTCTTC.

V and J are TRBV10-1 and TRBJ1-6; D unresolved. With 5 bases removed from V and 2 bases from J, the gap between germline ends came to 13 bases. Germline V gene lookup returns CDR1 WNHNN and CDR2 SYGVQD (reference sequence). This CDR3 contains 16 residues. The CDR3 DNA is TGCGCCAGCAGTCGGGAGGGTGGGACCTATAATTCACCCCTCCACTTT. Protein sequence: CASSREGGTYNSPLHF.

This chain links TRBV19 with TRBJ1-1; possibly TRBD1 for D (5 bases). Germline-derived CDR1 and CDR2 are LNHDA and SQIVND (reference sequence). CDR3 size: 12 residues. The germline V and J ends were trimmed by 5 bases and 2 bases, with 6 bases remaining between them. The CDR3 DNA sequence: TGTGCCAGTAGTTGGACAAACACTGAAGCTTTCTTT. It specifies CASSWTNTEAFF. Full variable domain (missing parts from reference TRBV19 and TRBJ1-1): DGGITQSPKYLFRKEGQNVTLSCEQNLNHDAMYWYRQDPGQGLRLIYYSQIVNDFQKGDIAEGYSVSREKKESFPLTVTSAQKNPTAFYLCASSWTNTEAFFGQGTRLTVV.

This clone was found a few times. The chain links TRBV11-2 to TRBJ1-1, with TRBD1 matching over 7 bases. Germline loops: CDR1 SGHAT, CDR2 FQNNGV. V lost 4 bases, J lost 0 bases, and 5 bases stayed unmatched. The CDR3 has 15 amino acids. CDR3 sequence reads: CASSSSGGVNTEAFF. The CDR3 bases are TGTGCCAGCAGCTCATCAGGGGGGGTGAACACTGAAGCTTTCTTT.

Notes on this clone: At one of its ends the junction is not consistent with the germline gene, which may arise from a read error. V is TRBV5-1 and J is TRBJ1-2; 10 nucleotides line up with TRBD1. The CDR3 covers 16 residues. CDR1 is SGHRS, CDR2 YFSETQ, per germline. The CDR3 DNA sequence: TGCGCCAGCAGCTTCCTTTCCGGGACAGGGGCTTATGCCTACACCTTC. It yields the protein CASSFLSGTGAYAYTF.

This chain joins TRBV5-4 and TRBJ1-2, with TRBD1 identical over 7 bases. Germline V CDR1 and CDR2: SGHNT, YYREEE (reference sequence). After removal of 4 bases from V and 4 bases from J, the junction contained 7 bases not matched to a gene. CDR3 length equals 14 residues. DNA for the CDR3: TGTGCCAGCAGCCCACAGGGGATTGGCTATGGCTACACCTTC. It is translated as CASSPQGIGYGYTF.

The sample holds a few counts of this clone. The V gene is TRBV5-1, the J gene TRBJ2-5, with 8 bases fitting TRBD1. V lost 0 bases, J lost 2 bases, and 9 bases stayed unmatched. This CDR3 comprises 17 residues. Germline CDR1 is SGHRS and CDR2 is YFSETQ. This chain's CDR3 is CASSLVRGTGNQETQYF. DNA for the CDR3: TGCGCCAGCAGCTTGGTTAGGGGGACAGGTAATCAAGAGACCCAGTACTTC. The variable domain in full, with the rest retrieved from reference TRBV5-1 and TRBJ2-5, is KAGVTQTPRYLIKTRGQQVTLSCSPISGHRSVSWYQQTPGQGLQFLFEYFSETQRNKGNFPGRFSGRQFSNSRSEMNVSTLELGDSALYLCASSLVRGTGNQETQYFGPGTRLLVL.

This clone has just one count. The chain couples TRBV20-1 to TRBJ2-3; D is unresolved. The CDR3 runs 10 residues. The germline V gene has CDR1 DFQATT and CDR2 SNEGSKA (reference sequence). V was pared by 3 bases and J by 6 bases, with 4 bases between. The CDR3 here is CSASDDTQYF. In DNA form, the CDR3 reads TGCAGTGCTAGCGACGATACGCAGTATTTT.